The T cell receptor (beta chain) described here comes from a study of shared clonotypes between healthy human individuals (dated by TCRdb to the early 2020s). Concerning the study at large: Two women and three men aged 18 to 49 years were included in the cohort. Blood TCR repertoires of a handful of healthy adults were deeply sequenced to estimate repertoire size and the extent of clonotype sharing between individuals. Libraries were prepared and TCR repertoires were sequenced by different laboratories using diverse techniques, in order to increase sequencing depth and limit assay-specific biases. Between about 0.85 and 10 billion PBMCs per donor were obtained by leukapheresis. Per donor, three plates each were used for CD4 naive and CD4 memory, two for CD8 naive, and one for CD8 memory. Study-wide findings and limitations: The genetic and exposure-history diversity represented was limited by the small number of donors. Estimated clonotype richness was generally larger for naive than for memory subsets. Even with the large sequencing depth, rarefaction of the sorted-subset datasets indicated that sequencing was incomplete. Sampling was limited to blood, and TCR repertoires in tissue likely differ from TCR repertoires in blood. Pairwise subsampling led to the expectation that sequencing depth would affect the degree of clonotype sharing among donors. Across a handful of donors, approximately 5% of naive CD4, roughly 3.3% of naive CD8, 2.3% of memory CD4, and roughly 0.4% of memory CD8 clonotypes were shared. Compared with non-shared clonotypes, the clonotypes found in all four sorted-subset donors had higher generation probabilities.

V sheds 0 bases and J sheds 6 bases, leaving 9 bases between their ends. CDR1 and CDR2 are drawn from the germline V gene (reference sequence): SGHNT, YYREEE. There are 13 amino acids in the CDR3, from cysteine to phenylalanine inclusive. Just the 39-base CDR3 DNA is kept, in frame starting at base 1. Using the deep immunoSEQ assay, multiplex PCR amplified TCR CDR3 regions from genomic DNA. Extracted genomic DNA from each cell subset was distributed evenly across all wells of several immunoSEQ 96-well plates, and each plate was treated as a replicate. Each replicate PCR for sorted subsets received 150 to 250 ng genomic DNA, equal to about 30,000 T cell genomes. Purified libraries were measured with a Qubit 3.0 fluorometer, size-checked on a Bioanalyzer 2100, and measured again with the KAPA Library Quantification kit. Every immunoSEQ 96-well plate was sequenced on a dedicated single-read 150-cycle Illumina NextSeq 550 flow cell. Per the original workflow: Because the immunoSEQ output included only junctional sequences and no quality scores, the filtering could not be the same as the filtering used for full-length reads. Sequences were annotated with PyIR, a Python wrapper for IgBLAST v1.9, using IMGT germline references to assign V/J genes and CDR3. Reads with weak V/J assignments (E-value above 1e-6), missing CDR3, stop codons, out-of-frame junctions, or ambiguous translated residues were removed. A V3J clonotype was defined by an identical inferred V gene, J gene, and CDR3 amino acid sequence. Percentage overlap between repertoires was computed as shared unique clonotypes divided by the size of the smaller repertoire. RTK rarefaction, the Chao1 estimator, and Recon v2.1 estimates of unobserved clonotypes were used to assess repertoire richness. OLGA was used to compute generation probabilities for all TCRbeta clonotypes that the gDNA method yielded from several donors. Sourced from immuneACCESS, this table was stored by TCRdb with only in-frame sequences that have V and J called. A share of the clones is absent; for the studies checked, an unresolved V gene accounts for under half, and the remainder has no known explanation. The DNA gave D and trimming, while V, J and clone size come from that table. The sample includes about 2.2 million clones, with approximately 94% observed a single time. Together, the top ten hold roughly 1.7% of the sample.

There are a few counts of this clone. Its antigen remains unidentified. Within one base of it there is no much larger clone, and no base qualities were kept. For the CD8 naive samples, CD45RO-negative cells were positively selected for CCR7, yielding a CD45RA+CCR7+ population from which TemRA cells were excluded. Healthy HIV-negative adults with no recently reported acute infections or vaccinations were included as donors. Every donor was a Caucasian adult living in Nashville, Tennessee, USA. Blood was obtained by leukapheresis, after which PBMCs were separated by Ficoll-Histopaque density gradient centrifugation and cryopreserved in liquid nitrogen vapor phase. Analytical flow cytometry was used to check the purity and quantity of every magnetically sorted T cell population. Genomic DNA was isolated from each sorted fraction and quantified by UV absorbance on a Nanodrop 2000c.

This TCR was recovered from a young man in good health. Some clones in this sample may be carry-over from other donors' samples. Specimen: naive CD8+ T cells from PBMCs. The cell subset or site label, as the study defines it: CD45RA+CCR7+. The sequence links TRBV5-4 to TRBJ1-2, with TRBD1 perhaps the D gene, on 6 matching bases. The CDR3: CASSLGQGNGYTF. The DNA is as follows: TGTGCCAGCAGCTTGGGTCAGGGGAATGGCTACACCTTC.